This entry is about one TCR beta chain. The sample originates from a study of blood T cell repertoires in COVID-19. Study background: Samples of COVID-19 (acute and convalescent) were obtained from the United States, Italy and Spain. The cDNA or gDNA used as material had been derived from T cells, B-cell-depleted T cells, or PBMCs.

Followed longitudinally, the Seattle patients had been enrolled during active infection. In the original workflow: Counts of nucleated cells, estimated from reference gene primer amplification, were obtained. Profiled with immunoSEQ multiplex PCR; TCRdb holds only in-frame clones, not every one. That table supplies the V and J calls and clone size; D and trimming were determined from the DNA. The data hold some 300,000 clones, with roughly 90% observed a single time. The CDR3 runs to 15 residues. Germline values: CDR1 SEHNR, CDR2 FQNEAQ (reference sequence). The V and J ends lost 4 bases and 3 bases respectively, with 16 bases between them.

The V call is TRBV7-9, the J call TRBJ2-7; possible D gene TRBD2, 6 bases. The specimen was peripheral blood. This sequence was found in a woman in her 70s with COVID-19, enrolled during active disease. CDR3 amino acids: CASSSSAVDYYEQYF. The CDR3 nucleotides read TGTGCCAGCAGCTCCAGCGCAGTGGACTACTACGAGCAGTACTTC.